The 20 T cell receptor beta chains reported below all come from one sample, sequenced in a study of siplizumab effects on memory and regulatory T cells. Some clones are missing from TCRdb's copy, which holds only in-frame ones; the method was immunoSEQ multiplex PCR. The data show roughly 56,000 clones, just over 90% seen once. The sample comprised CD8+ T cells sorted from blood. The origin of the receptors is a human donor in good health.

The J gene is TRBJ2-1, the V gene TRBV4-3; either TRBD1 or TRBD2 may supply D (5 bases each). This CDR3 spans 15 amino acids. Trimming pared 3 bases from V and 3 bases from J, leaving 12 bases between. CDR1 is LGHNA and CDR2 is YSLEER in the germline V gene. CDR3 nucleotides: TGCGCCAGCAGCCAGACTGGGGACGGCTACAATGAGCAGTTCTTC. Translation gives CASSQTGDGYNEQFF.

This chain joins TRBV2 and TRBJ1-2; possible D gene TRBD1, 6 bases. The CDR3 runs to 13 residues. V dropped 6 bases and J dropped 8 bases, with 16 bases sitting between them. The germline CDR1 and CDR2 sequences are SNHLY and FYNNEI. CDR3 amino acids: CASSSPGAGGYTF. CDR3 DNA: TGTGCCAGCAGCAGCCCAGGGGCGGGAGGCTACACCTTC.

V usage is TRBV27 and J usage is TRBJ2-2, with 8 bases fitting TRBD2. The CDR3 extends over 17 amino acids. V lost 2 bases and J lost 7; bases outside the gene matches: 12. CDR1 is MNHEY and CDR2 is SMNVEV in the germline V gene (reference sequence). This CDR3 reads CASSLSSGIPAGGELFF. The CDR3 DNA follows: TGTGCCAGCAGTTTAAGTAGCGGGATCCCGGCGGGCGGGGAGCTGTTTTTT.

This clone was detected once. The CDR3 region has the DNA TGTGCCAGCAGCTCCCTGACAGCGAACACTGAAGCTTTCTTT. This sequence encodes CASSSLTANTEAFF. The chain employs TRBV7-2 and TRBJ1-1, with a possible D match to TRBD1 (5 bases). This CDR3 has 14 amino acids. V was shortened by 4 bases and J by 1 base, with 10 bases between the two germline ends. Per the germline V gene, CDR1 is SGHTA and CDR2 is FQGNSA. The complete variable domain, with remaining parts taken from reference TRBV7-2 and TRBJ1-1, reads GAGVSQSPSNKVTEKGKDVELRCDPISGHTALYWYRQSLGQGLEFLIYFQGNSAPDKSGLPSDRFSAERTGGSVSTLTIQRTQQEDSAVYLCASSSLTANTEAFFGQGTRLTVV.

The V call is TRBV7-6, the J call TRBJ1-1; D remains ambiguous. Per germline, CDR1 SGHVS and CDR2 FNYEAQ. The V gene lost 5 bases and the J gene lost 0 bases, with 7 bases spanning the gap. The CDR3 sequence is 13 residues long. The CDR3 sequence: CASSPGLNTEAFF. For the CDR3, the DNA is TGTGCCAGCAGCCCCGGACTGAACACTGAAGCTTTCTTT.

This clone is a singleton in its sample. CDR3 in DNA: TGTGCCAGCAGCTTACGTCAGACAGGGGGCAACGAGCAGTACTTC. Encoded protein: CASSLRQTGGNEQYF. The rearrangement uses TRBV11-3 and TRBJ2-7, with 10 bases lining up with TRBD1. Germline V gene sequence: CDR1 SGHNT, CDR2 YENEEA. V lost 2 bases to trimming and J lost 5 bases; unmatched junction nucleotides: 6. CDR3 length equals 15 residues.

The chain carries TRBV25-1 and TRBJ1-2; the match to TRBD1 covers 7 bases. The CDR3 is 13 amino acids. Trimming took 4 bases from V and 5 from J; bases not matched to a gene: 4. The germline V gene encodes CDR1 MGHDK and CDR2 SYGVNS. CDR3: CASSGGGSYGYTF. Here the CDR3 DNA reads TGTGCCAGCAGTGGAGGGGGCTCGTATGGCTACACCTTC.

In DNA, the CDR3 is TGTGCCAACAAACCCGGGACGGCGGACACTGAAGCTTTCTTT. Translated, it gives CANKPGTADTEAFF. The chain links TRBV2 to TRBJ1-1; D possibly corresponds to TRBD1 (5 bases). V lost 10 bases, J lost 3 bases, and 18 bases lay in between. CDR1 and CDR2 (germline): SNHLY, FYNNEI. This CDR3 is built from 14 residues.

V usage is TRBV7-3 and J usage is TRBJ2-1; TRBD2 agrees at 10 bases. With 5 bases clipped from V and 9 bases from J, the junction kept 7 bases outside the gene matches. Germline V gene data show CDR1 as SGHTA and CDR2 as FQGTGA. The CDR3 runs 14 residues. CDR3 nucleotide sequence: TGTGCCAGCAGCCCGATAGCGGGAGGTCCTGAGCAGTTCTTC. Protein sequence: CASSPIAGGPEQFF.

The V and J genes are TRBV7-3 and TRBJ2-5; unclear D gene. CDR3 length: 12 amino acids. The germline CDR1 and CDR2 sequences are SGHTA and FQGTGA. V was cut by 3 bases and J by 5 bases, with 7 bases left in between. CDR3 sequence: CASSLAGETQYF. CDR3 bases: TGTGCCAGCAGCTTGGCTGGGGAGACCCAGTACTTC.

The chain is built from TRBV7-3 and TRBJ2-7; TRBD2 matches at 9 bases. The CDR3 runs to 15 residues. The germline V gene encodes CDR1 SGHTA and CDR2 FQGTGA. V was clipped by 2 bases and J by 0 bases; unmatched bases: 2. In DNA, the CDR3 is TGTGCCAGCAGCTTAGCGGGAGGGATCTCCTACGAGCAGTACTTC. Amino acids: CASSLAGGISYEQYF.

CDR3 in DNA: TGTGCCAGCAACGGGACTAGCGGGATGAACTCCTACGAGCAGTACTTC. It encodes CASNGTSGMNSYEQYF. The J gene is TRBJ2-7, the V gene TRBV21-1; the table assigns TRBD2, which was not confirmed against the DNA. TRBV21-1 is a pseudogene. The length of the CDR3 is 16 residues.

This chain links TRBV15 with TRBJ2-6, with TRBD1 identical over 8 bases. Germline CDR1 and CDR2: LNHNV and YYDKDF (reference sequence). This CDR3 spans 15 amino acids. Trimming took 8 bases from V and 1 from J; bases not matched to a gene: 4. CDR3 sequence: CATSTGASGANVLTF. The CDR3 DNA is TGTGCCACCTCGACAGGGGCATCTGGGGCCAACGTCCTGACTTTC.

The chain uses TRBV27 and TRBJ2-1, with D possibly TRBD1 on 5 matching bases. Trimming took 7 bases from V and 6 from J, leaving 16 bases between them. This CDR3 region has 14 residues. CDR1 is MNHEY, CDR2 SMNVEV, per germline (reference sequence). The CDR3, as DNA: TGTGCCAGCACTCTAATGGGCAGGGTCAATGAGCAGTTCTTC. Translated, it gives CASTLMGRVNEQFF.

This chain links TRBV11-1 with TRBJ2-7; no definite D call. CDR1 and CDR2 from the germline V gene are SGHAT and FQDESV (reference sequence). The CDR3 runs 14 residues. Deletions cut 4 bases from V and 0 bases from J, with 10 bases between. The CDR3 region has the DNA TGTGCCAGCAGCTCAACACTTAACTCCTACGAGCAGTACTTC. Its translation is CASSSTLNSYEQYF.

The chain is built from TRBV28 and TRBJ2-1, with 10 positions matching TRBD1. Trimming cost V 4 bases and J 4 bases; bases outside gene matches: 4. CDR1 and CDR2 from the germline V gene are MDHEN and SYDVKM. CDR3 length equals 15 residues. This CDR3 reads CASSWTGGRYNEQFF. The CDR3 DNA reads TGTGCCAGCAGTTGGACAGGGGGGAGGTACAATGAGCAGTTCTTC.

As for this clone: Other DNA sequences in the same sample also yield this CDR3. The CDR3, as DNA: TGTGCCAGCAGTTCGAGACTAGCGGGAGGAACAGATACGCAGTATTTT. It specifies CASSSRLAGGTDTQYF. This chain uses TRBV27 with TRBJ2-3, with 13 bases fitting TRBD2. Germline lookup yields CDR1 MNHEY and CDR2 SMNVEV (reference sequence). V lost 4 bases to trimming and J lost 3 bases; unmatched junction nucleotides: 4. CDR3 size: 16 residues.

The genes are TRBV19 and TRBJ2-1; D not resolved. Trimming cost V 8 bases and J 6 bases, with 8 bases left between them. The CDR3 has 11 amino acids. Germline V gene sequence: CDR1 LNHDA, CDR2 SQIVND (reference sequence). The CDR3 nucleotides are TGTGCCAGTGGTACGGGCAATGAGCAGTTCTTC. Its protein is CASGTGNEQFF.

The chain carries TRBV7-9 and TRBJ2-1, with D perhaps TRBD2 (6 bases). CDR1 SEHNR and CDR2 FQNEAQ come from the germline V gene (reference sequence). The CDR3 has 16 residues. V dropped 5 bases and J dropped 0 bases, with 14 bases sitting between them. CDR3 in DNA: TGTGCCAGCAGCGGGGAAGCGGGCCGCTCCTACAATGAGCAGTTCTTC. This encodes CASSGEAGRSYNEQFF.

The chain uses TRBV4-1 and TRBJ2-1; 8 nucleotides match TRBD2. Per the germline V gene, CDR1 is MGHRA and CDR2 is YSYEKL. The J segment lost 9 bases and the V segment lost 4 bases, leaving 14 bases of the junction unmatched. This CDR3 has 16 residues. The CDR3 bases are TGCGCCAGCAGCCCCCAACCGGGACTAGGGGCTCGTGAGCAGTTCTTC. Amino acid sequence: CASSPQPGLGAREQFF.